This TCR beta chain was observed in a study of CD8 T cells in ankylosing spondylitis. Libraries for TCR beta were made by quantitative 5'-RACE with molecular barcodes. TCRdb analysed the 5' RACE reads with MiXCR anew, one entry per CDR3 protein. The profile covers about 300,000 distinct CDR3 sequences, with approximately 10% appearing a single time and roughly 9% taken by the ten largest. The CDR3 runs to 11 residues. Looked up from germline, CDR1 is DFQATT and CDR2 is SNEGSKA (reference sequence). Trimming pared 2 bases from V and 10 bases from J, leaving 11 bases between. This clonotype was detected only a few times.

The V and J genes are TRBV20-1 and TRBJ2-5; D not resolved. The receptor was derived from a female donor with ankylosing spondylitis or in good health (not recorded which). Material for sequencing was blood, either unsorted or a sorted T cell fraction (not recorded which). This CDR3 reads CSARTAVGQYF. The CDR3 nucleotides read TGCAGTGCTAGAACTGCAGTTGGCCAGTACTTC.